This T cell receptor (beta chain) emerged from a study of blood T cell repertoires in COVID-19. The protocol was immunoSEQ multiplex PCR, while the TCRdb copy is restricted to in-frame clones and leaves out a portion. The sample lists over 250,000 clones, 89% occurring once. Losses at the gene ends were 4 bases for V and 1 base for J; bases not matched to a gene: 10. This CDR3 has 18 residues. From germline, CDR1 is MDHEN and CDR2 SYDVKM. The TCR sequence derives from an older woman who had recovered from COVID-19. The rearrangement uses TRBV28 and TRBJ1-1, with 12 nucleotides matching TRBD1. The specimen sequenced was PBMCs or T cells enriched from blood (not recorded which). CDR3 residues: CASSSPGTGGSWNTEAFF. In nucleotides, the CDR3 is TGTGCCAGCAGTTCTCCCGGGACAGGGGGCTCCTGGAACACTGAAGCTTTCTTT.